Following are 30 T cell receptor beta chains from one sample sequenced in a study of blood T cells in healthy people across ages. A second PCR, run for about 7 to 11 cycles, used a sample-barcoded 5' primer plus a J-beta primer mix. TCRdb re-called the 5' RACE reads through MiXCR, storing one row per CDR3 protein. This sample carries roughly 1.4 million distinct CDR3 sequences, roughly 60% of them seen once, and the ten largest clones take under 8.5%. Sequenced sample: blood. The receptors were sampled from a man between 18 and 35 years old in good health.

The rearrangement joins TRBV12-3 or TRBV12-4 to TRBJ2-7, with D perhaps TRBD1 or TRBD2 (6 bases each). The CDR3 extends over 15 amino acids. Trimming took 3 bases from V and 1 from J, leaving 13 bases between them. The DNA for the CDR3 is TGTGCCAGCAGTTTCGGAGTAGGGGGGTCCTACGAGCAGTACTTC. Amino acid sequence: CASSFGVGGSYEQYF.

The chain is built from TRBV5-1 and TRBJ2-3, with a possible D match to TRBD2 (6 bases). The CDR3 length is 15 residues. CDR1 is SGHRS and CDR2 is YFSETQ in the germline V gene. V was shortened by 1 base and J by 3 bases, with 12 bases between the two germline ends. CDR3 residues: CASSLYSGGTDTQYF. CDR3 DNA: TGCGCCAGCAGCTTGTACAGCGGAGGGACAGATACGCAGTATTTT.

CDR3 sequence: CASSYEAGINGEQYF. The CDR3 DNA reads as TGTGCCAGCAGTTACGAGGCAGGGATTAACGGCGAGCAGTACTTC. V and J are TRBV6-5 and TRBJ2-5, with TRBD1 as a possible D gene (5 bases). Gene TRBJ2-7 matches the end of the DNA better, so the J call may be wrong. This CDR3 contains 15 residues. From germline, CDR1 is MNHEY and CDR2 SVGAGI.

This clonotype occurred once. This chain uses TRBV5-6 with TRBJ2-3; D gene ambiguous. V lost 0 bases, J lost 0 bases, and 8 bases lay in between. Germline V gene sequence: CDR1 SGHDT, CDR2 YYEEEE. The CDR3 extends over 15 amino acids. CDR3 DNA: TGTGCCAGCAGCTTGGACCCCATAAGCACAGATACGCAGTATTTT. It yields the protein CASSLDPISTDTQYF. The variable domain in full, with the rest retrieved from reference TRBV5-6 and TRBJ2-3, is DAGVTQSPTHLIKTRGQQVTLRCSPKSGHDTVSWYQQALGQGPQFIFQYYEEEERQRGNFPDRFSGHQFPNYSSELNVNALLLGDSALYLCASSLDPISTDTQYFGPGTRLTVL.

CDR3 sequence: CASSRVWGPSYEQYF. The CDR3 DNA reads TGCGCCAGCAGCCGAGTGTGGGGACCCTCCTACGAGCAGTACTTC. The genes are TRBV4-3 and TRBJ2-7; the D gene could be TRBD1 or TRBD2 (5 bases each). The CDR3 runs to 15 residues. CDR1 is LGHNA, CDR2 YSLEER, per germline. Between the trimmed V and J ends, which lost 4 bases and 0 bases, there was a span of 13 bases.

The chain carries TRBV5-5 and TRBJ2-2; D is uncertain. From germline, CDR1 is SGHKS and CDR2 YYEKEE (reference sequence). The V end was cut by 4 bases, the J end by 0 bases, with 10 bases between. The CDR3 totals 15 residues. The CDR3 reads CASSGVSANTGELFF. CDR3 coding DNA: TGTGCCAGCAGCGGGGTATCGGCGAACACCGGGGAGCTGTTTTTT.

Notes on this clonotype: One end of the junction fails to match germline, which may point to a read error. The chain joins TRBV5-6 to TRBJ1-2; 9 bases agree with TRBD1. The CDR3 extends over 14 amino acids. Per germline, CDR1 SGHDT and CDR2 YYEEEE. Written as DNA, the CDR3 is TGTGCCAGTAAGCCATGGTCGACAGGGGGTGGCCACACCTTC. Translating it yields CASKPWSTGGGHTF.

V usage is TRBV10-3 and J usage is TRBJ1-1; D gene ambiguous. The CDR3 is made up of 12 amino acids. With 10 bases removed from V and 3 bases from J, the gap between germline ends came to 12 bases. Germline values: CDR1 ENHRY, CDR2 SYGVKD. In DNA, the CDR3 is TGTGCCACGAAGGCCCCAGACACTGAAGCTTTCTTT. Its translation is CATKAPDTEAFF.

This clonotype has just a few counts. This chain joins TRBV12-3 or TRBV12-4 and TRBJ2-1, with D unclear. Trimming stripped 3 bases from V and 12 bases from J, with 12 bases between. The CDR3 sequence is 12 residues long. The CDR3: CASSLGIVRQFF. The CDR3 DNA is TGTGCCAGCAGTTTGGGGATAGTCCGGCAGTTCTTC.

This clonotype was seen a single time. This chain links TRBV20-1 with TRBJ1-5, with D perhaps matching TRBD1 (6 bases). CDR3 length: 15 amino acids. From germline, CDR1 is DFQATT and CDR2 SNEGSKA (reference sequence). Trimming removed 4 bases at V and 0 bases at J, with 13 bases between. The chain's CDR3 is CSAMDRLYSNQPQHF. The CDR3 region has the DNA TGCAGTGCTATGGACAGACTATATAGCAATCAGCCCCAGCATTTT.

The chain joins TRBV11-2 to TRBJ2-1; 12 bases align to TRBD2. J gave up 8 bases and V 5 bases, and 10 bases lay outside the gene matches. The CDR3 is made up of 16 amino acids. Germline lookup yields CDR1 SGHAT and CDR2 FQNNGV. CDR3 sequence (DNA): TGTGCCAGCAGCCCTACGACTAGCGGGAGAACCGATGAGCAGTTCTTC. Translation gives CASSPTTSGRTDEQFF.

The genes are TRBV9 and TRBJ1-2, with TRBD1 identical over 7 bases. Germline values: CDR1 SGDLS, CDR2 YYNGEE. V was clipped by 4 bases and J by 3 bases; unmatched bases: 18. This CDR3 region has 18 residues. Written as DNA, the CDR3 is TGTGCCAGCAGCTCCGGGGGGGCCGGGACAGATTTTTACTATGGCTACACCTTC. Amino acids: CASSSGGAGTDFYYGYTF.

This sequence joins TRBV2 and TRBJ1-2, with 9 nucleotides matching TRBD1. This CDR3 region has 15 residues. Germline CDR1 SNHLY, CDR2 FYNNEI. With 8 bases clipped from V and 7 bases from J, the junction kept 14 bases outside the gene matches. The CDR3 spells CASGRDREISGGYTF. The CDR3 region has the DNA TGTGCCAGCGGTCGGGACAGGGAGATCTCTGGTGGCTACACCTTC.

This clonotype was counted between two and nine times. The chain carries TRBV12-3 or TRBV12-4 and TRBJ2-7; 12 positions match TRBD2. V dropped 3 bases and J dropped 1; count of bases not matched to a gene: 4. The CDR3 runs to 16 residues. The CDR3 coding sequence is TGTGCCAGCAGTTTCTGGACTAGCGGGGATTCCTACGAGCAGTACTTC. Its translation: CASSFWTSGDSYEQYF.

V and J are TRBV29-1 and TRBJ2-2; 7 bases align to TRBD1. The ends lost 0 bases at V and 6 bases at J; junction bases unmatched: 7. This CDR3 spans 15 amino acids. CDR1 is SQVTM, CDR2 ANQGSEA, per germline. Here the CDR3 reads CSVEENKQGSGELFF. CDR3 nucleotides: TGCAGCGTTGAAGAGAACAAACAGGGGTCCGGGGAGCTGTTTTTT.

Note on this clonotype: A much larger clone differs by one base, so this may be a read error. The V call is TRBV7-2, the J call TRBJ2-7, with 8 bases that match TRBD2. The germline CDR1 and CDR2 sequences are SGHTA and FQGNSA. CDR3 length: 12 amino acids. The V segment lost 5 bases and the J segment 9 bases; nucleotides outside the gene matches: 6. Here the CDR3 DNA reads TGTGCCAGCAGCCCCTACGCGGGAGGGCAGTACTTC. Amino acids: CASSPYAGGQYF.

In this sample, this clonotype turned up a few times. The chain carries TRBV3-1 and TRBJ2-1, with 7 bases fitting TRBD2. V was clipped by 3 bases and J by 4 bases; unmatched bases: 6. Germline V CDR1 and CDR2: LGHDT, YNNKEL (reference sequence). This CDR3 has 15 amino acids. The CDR3 sequence: CASSHTGAGYNEQFF. In DNA, the CDR3 is TGTGCCAGCAGCCATACGGGAGCGGGATACAATGAGCAGTTCTTC.

The chain combines TRBV7-2 with TRBJ2-4, with D uncertain. Trimming left V 5 bases short and J 0 bases short, with 17 bases between. The germline V gene has CDR1 SGHTA and CDR2 FQGNSA. The CDR3 is made up of 17 amino acids. Here the CDR3 reads CASSPRTGLIAKNIQYF. CDR3 in DNA: TGTGCCAGCAGCCCCAGGACCGGCTTAATAGCCAAAAACATTCAGTACTTC.

The chain has TRBV20-1 and TRBJ1-1; D call uncertain. Germline lookup yields CDR1 DFQATT and CDR2 SNEGSKA (reference sequence). There are 13 residues in the CDR3. V lost 6 bases and J 3 bases, leaving 14 bases between the germline ends. CDR3 loop: CSARAPPDTEAFF. The CDR3 region has the DNA TGCAGTGCCCGGGCCCCCCCTGACACTGAAGCTTTCTTT.

This chain uses TRBV12-3 or TRBV12-4 with TRBJ2-1; perhaps TRBD2 as D (6 bases). The end of the DNA is better explained by TRBJ2-7, so the J call may be wrong. The CDR3 runs to 14 residues. The CDR3: CASRVSGSYNEQYF. The DNA for the CDR3 is TGTGCCAGCAGAGTTAGCGGATCCTACAATGAGCAGTACTTC.

There are a few counts of this clonotype. This CDR3 is CASSQDPRGPNEKLFF. CDR3 DNA sequence: TGTGCCAGCAGCCAAGATCCGAGGGGTCCTAATGAAAAACTGTTTTTT. The genes are TRBV4-2 and TRBJ1-4; D is perhaps TRBD1 (5 bases). Germline V lookup: CDR1 LGHNA, CDR2 YNFKEQ. V was clipped by 0 bases and J by 3 bases, with 11 bases between them. The length of the CDR3 is 16 residues.

This chain connects TRBV29-1 to TRBJ2-7; 9 bases line up with TRBD1. The CDR3 runs to 13 residues. Per germline, CDR1 SQVTM and CDR2 ANQGSEA. Germline trimming cut 6 bases from V and 2 bases from J; bases unmatched to any gene: 5. CDR3 region: CSVPGQGTYEQYF. The CDR3 DNA sequence: TGCAGCGTCCCGGGACAGGGCACCTACGAGCAGTACTTC.

The V gene is TRBV29-1, the J gene TRBJ1-2; the match to TRBD1 covers 9 bases. Germline V gene lookup returns CDR1 SQVTM and CDR2 ANQGSEA. The CDR3 runs 14 residues. The ends lost 6 bases at V and 4 bases at J; junction bases unmatched: 9. In nucleotides, the CDR3 is TGCAGCGTGGAGCCACAGGGGGCTCCCTATGGCTACACCTTC. The encoded protein is CSVEPQGAPYGYTF.

This clonotype was seen only a few times. V gene TRBV5-1 combines with J gene TRBJ1-2, with D maybe TRBD1 (6 bases). From germline, CDR1 is SGHRS and CDR2 YFSETQ. Trimming left V 0 bases short and J 2 bases short, with 11 bases between. The CDR3 consists of 15 residues. The CDR3 DNA reads as TGCGCCAGCAGCTTGGGGGACAACTTGAACTATGGCTACACCTTC. Protein sequence: CASSLGDNLNYGYTF.

For the CDR3, the DNA is TGTGCCAGCAGCACAGGGACGAGCCGCAGCAATGAGCAGTTCTTC. Protein sequence: CASSTGTSRSNEQFF. The genes are TRBV5-5 and TRBJ2-1; weak D call: TRBD1 (6 bases). The V gene's germline CDR1 is SGHKS and CDR2 YYEKEE (reference sequence). V gave up 4 bases and J gave up 6 bases, with 17 bases separating them. This CDR3 spans 15 amino acids.

The chain links TRBV29-1 to TRBJ2-7; TRBD1 matches at 7 bases. Germline trimming cut 5 bases from V and 3 bases from J; bases unmatched to any gene: 7. Germline V gene sequence: CDR1 SQVTM, CDR2 ANQGSEA. The CDR3 runs 13 residues. This CDR3 reads CSVKTGVRYEQYF. The DNA for the CDR3 is TGCAGCGTTAAAACAGGGGTTCGCTACGAGCAGTACTTC.

The chain is built from TRBV11-2 and TRBJ2-4; 9 bases are a match to TRBD1. This CDR3 comprises 14 residues. CDR1 is SGHAT, CDR2 FQNNGV, per germline. V lost 5 bases, J lost 6 bases, and 5 bases stayed unmatched. The CDR3 DNA follows: TGTGCCAGCAGCCGGACAGGGGCTGGAAACATTCAGTACTTC. Translation gives CASSRTGAGNIQYF.

The V and J genes are TRBV7-9 and TRBJ2-1; 7 nucleotides match TRBD2. J was trimmed by 9 bases and V by 5 bases; bases with no gene match: 10. The germline gives CDR1 SEHNR, CDR2 FQNEAQ (reference sequence). The CDR3 runs to 14 residues. The CDR3 protein is CASSPSGGGGEQFF. The CDR3 coding sequence is TGTGCCAGCAGCCCATCGGGGGGTGGTGGTGAGCAGTTCTTC.

The gene calls are TRBV4-1 and TRBJ2-1; D is possibly TRBD1 (5 bases). The CDR3 is 15 amino acids. Between the trimmed V and J ends, which lost 2 bases and 13 bases, there was a span of 21 bases. Germline CDR1 and CDR2: MGHRA and YSYEKL. The CDR3 coding sequence is TGCGCCAGCAGCCAACCCCGGCAGGGAACAAAGACCCAGTTCTTC. This gives the protein CASSQPRQGTKTQFF.

The V call is TRBV27, the J call TRBJ1-2, with 9 bases that match TRBD1. Germline V gene sequence: CDR1 MNHEY, CDR2 SMNVEV (reference sequence). The CDR3 runs to 13 residues. V shed 8 bases, J shed 7 bases, and the junction held 8 bases outside the gene matches. The CDR3 spells CASSDRGAGGYTF. CDR3 DNA: TGTGCCAGCTCCGACAGGGGGGCTGGTGGCTACACCTTC.